A selection of T cell receptor beta chains follows, all from one sample in a study of T cell responses to AZD1222 COVID-19 vaccine. Method: immunoSEQ multiplex PCR; TCRdb's copy keeps in-frame clones and lacks some. Here the sample spans roughly 190,000 clones, about nine tenths being singletons. The sequencing here drew on peripheral blood, taken 28 days after the second AZD1222 dose. The receptors stem from an adult who received the AZD1222 COVID-19 vaccine. Each CDR3 is given with its conserved first and last residue. The D gene is left open where the match is weak. Not every row has a clone size; where given, it reads once, few, many or a size class.

j_gene: TRBJ2-1; abundance: .; d_gene: TRBD2; v_gene: TRBV6-6; CDR3aa: CASRSLAGGYNEQFF; CDR3nt: TGTGCCAGCAGATCACTAGCGGGAGGTTACAATGAGCAGTTCTTC
j_gene: TRBJ1-1; abundance: .; d_gene: .; v_gene: TRBV5-1; CDR3aa: CASSLGHRDLNTEAFF; CDR3nt: TGCGCCAGCAGCTTGGGCCACAGGGATTTGAACACTGAAGCTTTCTTT
j_gene: TRBJ1-4; abundance: once; d_gene: .; v_gene: TRBV18; CDR3aa: CASSLSGVNEKLFF; CDR3nt: TGTGCCAGCTCCCTCTCGGGAGTAAATGAAAAACTGTTTTTT
j_gene: TRBJ1-2; abundance: once; d_gene: .; v_gene: TRBV7-9; CDR3aa: CASSLEGNSYGYTF; CDR3nt: TGTGCCAGCAGCTTAGAAGGAAATTCCTATGGCTACACCTTC
j_gene: TRBJ1-5; abundance: .; d_gene: TRBD1; v_gene: TRBV19; CDR3aa: CASKNDGQGFGNQPQHF; CDR3nt: TGTGCCAGTAAAAATGATGGACAGGGTTTTGGCAATCAGCCCCAGCATTTT
j_gene: TRBJ2-7; abundance: .; d_gene: .; v_gene: TRBV18; CDR3aa: CASSPRKDRSYEQYF; CDR3nt: TGTGCCAGCTCACCACGGAAGGACAGATCCTACGAGCAGTACTTC
j_gene: TRBJ1-1; abundance: .; d_gene: TRBD1; v_gene: TRBV11-1; CDR3aa: CASSYRGRRTEAFF; CDR3nt: TGTGCCAGCAGCTACAGGGGGCGTAGAACTGAAGCTTTCTTT
j_gene: TRBJ2-5; abundance: once; d_gene: TRBD1; v_gene: TRBV6-5; CDR3aa: CASTYSGTGGQETQYF; CDR3nt: TGTGCCAGCACTTACTCGGGGACAGGGGGTCAAGAGACCCAGTACTTC
j_gene: TRBJ2-7; abundance: .; d_gene: TRBD1; v_gene: TRBV19; CDR3aa: CASSARTGVPYEQYF; CDR3nt: TGTGCCAGTAGTGCCCGGACAGGGGTACCCTACGAGCAGTACTTC
j_gene: TRBJ2-1; abundance: .; d_gene: TRBD2; v_gene: TRBV7-3; CDR3aa: CASSRSGSSYNEQFF; CDR3nt: TGTGCCAGCAGTAGGAGCGGGAGCTCCTACAATGAGCAGTTCTTC
j_gene: TRBJ2-7; abundance: once; d_gene: .; v_gene: TRBV14; CDR3aa: CASSQALRPYEQYF; CDR3nt: TGTGCCAGCAGCCAAGCGCTCAGGCCCTACGAGCAGTACTTC
j_gene: TRBJ1-4; abundance: .; d_gene: TRBD1; v_gene: TRBV2; CDR3aa: CASSRQGLATNEKLFF; CDR3nt: TGTGCCAGCAGTAGACAGGGGCTCGCAACTAATGAAAAACTGTTTTTT
j_gene: TRBJ2-5; abundance: .; d_gene: .; v_gene: TRBV6-6; CDR3aa: CASSPRGSQETQYF; CDR3nt: TGTGCCAGCAGCCCCCGGGGGTCCCAAGAGACCCAGTACTTC
j_gene: TRBJ2-1; abundance: once; d_gene: .; v_gene: TRBV3-1/TRBV3-2; CDR3aa: CASRRGGGNSYNEQFF; CDR3nt: TGTGCCAGCCGCCGAGGTGGGGGAAACTCCTACAATGAGCAGTTCTTC
j_gene: TRBJ1-2; abundance: .; d_gene: .; v_gene: TRBV5-1; CDR3aa: CASSLGVSRNYGYTF; CDR3nt: TGCGCCAGCAGCCTAGGGGTTTCACGGAACTATGGCTACACCTTC
j_gene: TRBJ2-7; abundance: .; d_gene: TRBD1; v_gene: TRBV5-1; CDR3aa: CASSPQGASYEQYF; CDR3nt: TGCGCCAGCAGCCCCCAGGGGGCCTCCTACGAGCAGTACTTC
j_gene: TRBJ2-7; abundance: .; d_gene: .; v_gene: TRBV6-2/TRBV6-3; CDR3aa: CASSNFYEQYF; CDR3nt: TGTGCCAGCAGTAACTTCTACGAGCAGTACTTC
j_gene: TRBJ1-2; abundance: .; d_gene: TRBD1; v_gene: TRBV10-2; CDR3aa: CASTSFAGGWNGYTF; CDR3nt: TGCGCCAGCACTTCATTCGCAGGGGGGTGGAATGGCTACACCTTC
j_gene: TRBJ2-1; abundance: once; d_gene: .; v_gene: TRBV19; CDR3aa: CASSPGGAASSYNEQFF; CDR3nt: TGTGCCAGTAGTCCAGGGGGGGCCGCTAGCTCCTACAATGAGCAGTTCTTC
j_gene: TRBJ2-2; abundance: .; d_gene: .; v_gene: TRBV9; CDR3aa: CASSYRLYTGELFF; CDR3nt: TGTGCCAGCAGCTACCGACTATACACCGGGGAGCTGTTTTTT
j_gene: TRBJ1-1; abundance: .; d_gene: TRBD1; v_gene: TRBV5-6; CDR3aa: CASSRRTGFGMNTEAFF; CDR3nt: TGTGCCAGCAGCCGGCGGACAGGGTTTGGGATGAACACTGAAGCTTTCTTT
j_gene: TRBJ1-3; abundance: .; d_gene: .; v_gene: TRBV7-8; CDR3aa: CASSHRDASSGNTIYF; CDR3nt: TGTGCCAGCAGCCACCGGGACGCTAGCTCTGGAAACACCATATATTTT
j_gene: TRBJ2-5; abundance: .; d_gene: .; v_gene: TRBV4-1; CDR3aa: CASSQWRGETQYF; CDR3nt: TGCGCCAGCAGCCAATGGCGAGGGGAGACCCAGTACTTC
j_gene: TRBJ1-4; abundance: .; d_gene: .; v_gene: TRBV7-9; CDR3aa: CASSLALLNEKLFF; CDR3nt: TGTGCCAGCAGCTTAGCGCTCCTTAATGAAAAACTGTTTTTT
j_gene: TRBJ1-2; abundance: .; d_gene: .; v_gene: TRBV6-1; CDR3aa: CASSDTGFRTYGYTF; CDR3nt: TGTGCCAGCAGTGACACGGGATTCCGAACGTATGGCTACACCTTC
j_gene: TRBJ1-1; abundance: .; d_gene: .; v_gene: TRBV10-1; CDR3aa: CASSDFGTEHTEAFF; CDR3nt: TGCGCCAGCAGTGATTTCGGGACGGAACACACTGAAGCTTTCTTT
j_gene: TRBJ1-6; abundance: .; d_gene: .; v_gene: TRBV25-1; CDR3aa: CASLYGGLLTF; CDR3nt: TGTGCCAGCCTCTATGGGGGGCTACTAACCTTT
j_gene: TRBJ1-1; abundance: .; d_gene: .; v_gene: TRBV27; CDR3aa: CASSSPGEAAAAEAFF; CDR3nt: TGTGCCAGCAGTTCTCCCGGGGAGGCTGCTGCTGCTGAAGCTTTCTTT
j_gene: TRBJ2-3; abundance: .; d_gene: .; v_gene: TRBV7-9; CDR3aa: CASSSYSVRDTDTQYF; CDR3nt: TGTGCCAGCAGCTCCTACTCGGTGAGAGACACAGATACGCAGTATTTT
j_gene: TRBJ1-5; abundance: .; d_gene: .; v_gene: TRBV5-6; CDR3aa: CASSFQGRKSNQPQHF; CDR3nt: TGTGCCAGCAGCTTCCAGGGGAGGAAAAGCAATCAGCCCCAGCATTTT
j_gene: TRBJ2-2; abundance: .; d_gene: TRBD2; v_gene: TRBV5-1; CDR3aa: CASSSSGLAGGPTGELFF; CDR3nt: TGCGCCAGCAGCTCGTCGGGACTAGCGGGAGGGCCGACCGGGGAGCTGTTTTTT
j_gene: TRBJ1-3; abundance: .; d_gene: TRBD1; v_gene: TRBV19; CDR3aa: CASSTYDRGISGNTIYF; CDR3nt: TGTGCCAGTAGTACCTATGACAGGGGGATCTCTGGAAACACCATATATTTT
j_gene: TRBJ2-5; abundance: .; d_gene: .; v_gene: TRBV7-9; CDR3aa: CASSFTGETQYF; CDR3nt: TGTGCCAGCAGCTTCACGGGGGAGACCCAGTACTTC
j_gene: TRBJ2-7; abundance: .; d_gene: .; v_gene: TRBV29-1; CDR3aa: CSVETGPSSYEQYF; CDR3nt: TGCAGCGTTGAAACCGGGCCCAGCTCCTACGAGCAGTACTTC
j_gene: TRBJ2-1; abundance: .; d_gene: .; v_gene: TRBV6-6; CDR3aa: CASRRDTSYNEQFF; CDR3nt: TGTGCCAGCAGGAGGGACACTTCCTACAATGAGCAGTTCTTC
j_gene: TRBJ2-7; abundance: .; d_gene: TRBD1; v_gene: TRBV18; CDR3aa: CASSPLEARDRGANEQYF; CDR3nt: TGTGCCAGCTCACCACTAGAGGCTCGCGACAGGGGAGCGAACGAGCAGTACTTC
j_gene: TRBJ1-1; abundance: .; d_gene: TRBD1; v_gene: TRBV19; CDR3aa: CASQRTGRNTEAFF; CDR3nt: TGTGCCAGTCAAAGGACAGGAAGGAACACTGAAGCTTTCTTT
j_gene: TRBJ1-2; abundance: .; d_gene: TRBD1; v_gene: TRBV3-1/TRBV3-2; CDR3aa: CASSQRDRGNGYTF; CDR3nt: TGTGCCAGCAGCCAACGGGACAGGGGAAACGGCTACACCTTC
j_gene: TRBJ1-2; abundance: .; d_gene: .; v_gene: TRBV14; CDR3aa: CASSLRSGAWGYTF; CDR3nt: TGTGCCAGCAGCCTAAGGTCAGGGGCCTGGGGCTACACCTTC
j_gene: TRBJ2-1; abundance: few; d_gene: TRBD2; v_gene: TRBV7-6; CDR3aa: CASSKGLAGSSYNEQFF; CDR3nt: TGTGCCAGCAGCAAGGGACTAGCGGGTAGCTCCTACAATGAGCAGTTCTTC
j_gene: TRBJ1-3; abundance: .; d_gene: TRBD1; v_gene: TRBV7-9; CDR3aa: CASSLLKGTDSGNTIYF; CDR3nt: TGTGCCAGCAGCTTACTAAAAGGGACAGACTCTGGAAACACCATATATTTT
j_gene: TRBJ2-6; abundance: .; d_gene: .; v_gene: TRBV3-1/TRBV3-2; CDR3aa: CASSFRRNSGANVLTF; CDR3nt: TGTGCCAGCAGCTTTCGACGGAACTCTGGGGCCAACGTCCTGACTTTC
j_gene: TRBJ1-2; abundance: .; d_gene: TRBD1; v_gene: TRBV18; CDR3aa: CASSPWPDREGYTF; CDR3nt: TGTGCCAGCTCACCGTGGCCGGACAGGGAGGGCTACACCTTC
j_gene: TRBJ1-4; abundance: .; d_gene: .; v_gene: TRBV11-2; CDR3aa: CASSLTSKLFF; CDR3nt: TGTGCCAGCAGCTTAACTTCAAAACTGTTTTTT
j_gene: TRBJ1-1; abundance: .; d_gene: TRBD1; v_gene: TRBV6-5; CDR3aa: CASSYDRANTEAFF; CDR3nt: TGTGCCAGCAGTTACGACAGGGCGAACACTGAAGCTTTCTTT
j_gene: TRBJ2-2; abundance: .; d_gene: .; v_gene: TRBV14; CDR3aa: CASSPRVTGELFF; CDR3nt: TGTGCCAGCAGCCCCAGGGTCACCGGGGAGCTGTTTTTT
j_gene: TRBJ1-3; abundance: .; d_gene: .; v_gene: TRBV14; CDR3aa: CASSRDKLSGNTIYF; CDR3nt: TGTGCCAGCAGTCGGGACAAACTCTCTGGAAACACCATATATTTT
j_gene: TRBJ2-5; abundance: .; d_gene: .; v_gene: TRBV5-1; CDR3aa: CASSAYSSQETQYF; CDR3nt: TGCGCCAGCAGCGCCTACAGCAGTCAAGAGACCCAGTACTTC
j_gene: TRBJ2-3; abundance: .; d_gene: TRBD1; v_gene: TRBV27; CDR3aa: CASTLRTGSTDTQYF; CDR3nt: TGTGCCAGCACCCTCAGGACAGGTAGCACAGATACGCAGTATTTT
j_gene: TRBJ1-1; abundance: .; d_gene: .; v_gene: TRBV11-1; CDR3aa: CASSLLAGVNTEAFF; CDR3nt: TGTGCCAGCAGCTTACTGGCAGGGGTGAACACTGAAGCTTTCTTT
j_gene: TRBJ2-3; abundance: .; d_gene: TRBD1; v_gene: TRBV9; CDR3aa: CASSVRTGLRSTSTDTQYF; CDR3nt: TGTGCCAGCAGCGTACGGACAGGGCTCAGATCGACTAGCACAGATACGCAGTATTTT